These 29 T cell receptor beta chains came from one sample sequenced in a study of cytomegalovirus exposure and HLA in healthy donors. The PCR used 60 Vbeta and 13 Jbeta primers. Measured with immunoSEQ multiplex PCR; TCRdb has only the in-frame clones, and not every one. The sample holds about 200,000 clones; around 87% are singletons and the top ten take 1.5% to 2%. Material: PBMCs. The receptors shown here come from a woman between 18 and 30 years old in good health and CMV-seronegative.

This chain joins TRBV7-2 and TRBJ2-3, with 12 bases identical to TRBD2. This CDR3 region has 15 residues. Germline loops: CDR1 SGHTA, CDR2 FQGNSA. The ends lost 5 bases at V and 4 bases at J; junction bases unmatched: 4. The CDR3 region has the DNA TGTGCCAGCAGCGGCGGGACTAGCGGGCCAGATACGCAGTATTTT. Its protein product is CASSGGTSGPDTQYF. Supplemented by reference TRBV7-2 and TRBJ2-3, the full variable domain reads GAGVSQSPSNKVTEKGKDVELRCDPISGHTALYWYRQSLGQGLEFLIYFQGNSAPDKSGLPSDRFSAERTGGSVSTLTIQRTQQEDSAVYLCASSGGTSGPDTQYFGPGTRLTVL.

J is TRBJ2-2 and V is TRBV5-4, with TRBD2 matching over 8 bases. CDR1 and CDR2 from the germline V gene are SGHNT and YYREEE (reference sequence). J was trimmed by 0 bases and V by 0 bases; bases with no gene match: 1. The CDR3 covers 16 residues. The CDR3 bases are TGTGCCAGCAGCTTGGGAGCGGGGGCGAACACCGGGGAGCTGTTTTTT. This translates into CASSLGAGANTGELFF.

This chain uses TRBV7-3 with TRBJ1-1; TRBD1 agrees at 9 bases. Germline V CDR1 and CDR2: SGHTA, FQGTGA. V was pared by 5 bases and J by 5 bases, with 6 bases of the junction left unmatched. The CDR3 is 14 amino acids. The CDR3 here is CASSPGTGLTEAFF. The CDR3 DNA follows: TGTGCCAGCAGCCCCGGGACAGGGCTTACTGAAGCTTTCTTT.

The V gene is TRBV5-1, the J gene TRBJ1-1; D is undetermined. Germline assignment: CDR1 SGHRS and CDR2 YFSETQ. Trimming stripped 2 bases from V and 0 bases from J, with 14 bases between. The CDR3 totals 16 residues. CDR3 bases: TGCGCCAGCAGCTTCACATGGACTCCCATGAACACTGAAGCTTTCTTT. This encodes CASSFTWTPMNTEAFF. Together with reference TRBV5-1 and TRBJ1-1, the CDR3 gives the full variable domain: KAGVTQTPRYLIKTRGQQVTLSCSPISGHRSVSWYQQTPGQGLQFLFEYFSETQRNKGNFPGRFSGRQFSNSRSEMNVSTLELGDSALYLCASSFTWTPMNTEAFFGQGTRLTVV.

This sequence joins TRBV7-2 and TRBJ2-7; 11 positions match TRBD1. Germline-derived CDR1 and CDR2 are SGHTA and FQGNSA. This CDR3 comprises 15 residues. V was pared by 5 bases and J by 4 bases, with 7 bases of the junction left unmatched. DNA for the CDR3: TGTGCCAGCAGCGCCTGGGACAGGGGGGAGTACGAGCAGTACTTC. Translating it yields CASSAWDRGEYEQYF.

This clone was counted a few times. The sample contains more than one DNA sequence encoding this CDR3. CDR3 protein: CASSGQQNQPQHF. DNA of the CDR3: TGTGCCAGCAGCGGACAGCAAAATCAGCCCCAGCATTTT. The V and J genes are TRBV6-5 and TRBJ1-5, with a weak D call TRBD1 (6 bases). The ends were cut back, 6 bases at V and 4 bases at J, with 10 bases in the middle. The germline gives CDR1 MNHEY, CDR2 SVGAGI. CDR3 length: 13 residues.

DNA for the CDR3: TGTGCCAGCAGGGACCGGAGGGGCGAGCAGTACTTC. Translation: CASRDRRGEQYF. The chain combines TRBV6-1 with TRBJ2-7, with a possible D match to TRBD2 (6 bases). CDR3 length: 12 amino acids. Germline V CDR1 and CDR2: MNHNS, SASEGT. With 6 bases removed from V and 6 bases from J, the gap between germline ends came to 12 bases.

This CDR3 reads CASSLRDRYQPQHF. DNA for the CDR3: TGTGCCAGCAGTTTGCGGGACAGATATCAGCCCCAGCATTTT. The chain has TRBV28 and TRBJ1-5, with TRBD1 matching 7 bases. Germline V CDR1 and CDR2: MDHEN, SYDVKM. V trimming: 3 bases; J trimming: 5 bases; junction bases outside the gene matches: 4. This CDR3 has 14 amino acids.

This chain uses TRBV11-3 with TRBJ2-7, with D perhaps TRBD1 (7 bases). V dropped 3 bases and J dropped 3 bases, with 15 bases sitting between them. Germline V CDR1 and CDR2: SGHNT, YENEEA. This CDR3 comprises 15 residues. Here the CDR3 DNA reads TGTGCCAGCAGCTTCAGGGGGGTGGATCGCTACGAGCAGTACTTC. It specifies CASSFRGVDRYEQYF.

The chain joins TRBV5-1 to TRBJ2-3; tentative D call: TRBD1 (5 bases). V lost 4 bases, J lost 2 bases, and 11 bases lay in between. The germline V gene has CDR1 SGHRS and CDR2 YFSETQ. The CDR3 is 14 amino acids. The CDR3 protein is CASSITGTTDTQYF. The CDR3 nucleotides read TGCGCCAGCAGCATTACAGGTACCACAGATACGCAGTATTTT.

J is TRBJ1-5 and V is TRBV7-8; perhaps TRBD1 as D (6 bases). The CDR3 loop spans 17 amino acids. Trimming left V 5 bases short and J 1 base short, with 18 bases between. The germline gives CDR1 SGHVS, CDR2 FQNEAQ. CDR3 sequence reads: CASSPKRTARSNQPQHF. CDR3 nucleotide sequence: TGTGCCAGCAGCCCAAAGCGGACAGCAAGAAGCAATCAGCCCCAGCATTTT.

The genes are TRBV5-4 and TRBJ1-4; perhaps TRBD1 as D (5 bases). The germline V and J ends were trimmed by 0 bases and 0 bases, with 9 bases remaining between them. Germline lookup yields CDR1 SGHNT and CDR2 YYREEE (reference sequence). CDR3 length: 16 amino acids. As DNA, the CDR3 is TGTGCCAGCAGCTTGGGTGGGGGGGCAACTAATGAAAAACTGTTTTTT. Translating gives CASSLGGGATNEKLFF.

The genes are TRBV25-1 and TRBJ1-6, with D possibly being TRBD1 (5 bases). V was clipped by 6 bases and J by 0 bases, with 18 bases between them. The CDR3 runs 18 residues. The germline V gene encodes CDR1 MGHDK and CDR2 SYGVNS. The CDR3 bases are TGTGCCAGCAGGCGGGGGATTGAGGGGAGCTCCTATAATTCACCCCTCCACTTT. Protein: CASRRGIEGSSYNSPLHF.

The V call is TRBV4-1, the J call TRBJ2-3, with 12 bases matching TRBD2. The CDR3 length is 16 residues. In germline, CDR1 is MGHRA, CDR2 YSYEKL. The J segment lost 5 bases and the V segment lost 1 base, leaving 4 bases of the junction unmatched. In nucleotides, the CDR3 is TGCGCCAGCAGCCAAGTTCTGACTAGCGGGGGAGATACGCAGTATTTT. Translation: CASSQVLTSGGDTQYF.

V and J are TRBV5-4 and TRBJ1-1; TRBD1 matches at 7 bases. The CDR3 loop spans 14 amino acids. The V and J ends lost 3 bases and 1 base, in that order; junction bases with no gene match: 3. Germline-derived CDR1 and CDR2 are SGHNT and YYREEE (reference sequence). CDR3 bases: TGTGCCAGCAGCTCAACAGGGGCGAACACTGAAGCTTTCTTT. This translates into CASSSTGANTEAFF.

The J gene is TRBJ1-3, the V gene TRBV19; 7 nucleotides align to TRBD1. Germline values: CDR1 LNHDA, CDR2 SQIVND (reference sequence). The CDR3 has 15 amino acids. V shed 10 bases and J 0 bases; nucleotides not matched to a gene: 9. Here the CDR3 reads CATCRGGLSGNTIYF. For the CDR3, the DNA is TGTGCCACTTGCAGAGGGGGCCTCTCTGGAAACACCATATATTTT.

The chain is built from TRBV11-2 and TRBJ2-4; TRBD2 aligns across 9 bases. The germline V gene has CDR1 SGHAT and CDR2 FQNNGV. The CDR3 runs 12 residues. V lost 6 bases to trimming and J lost 8 bases; unmatched junction nucleotides: 2. CDR3 loop: CASRAGGDIQYF. The CDR3 DNA follows: TGTGCCAGCAGGGCGGGAGGGGACATTCAGTACTTC.

The genes are TRBV2 and TRBJ2-1, with a weak D call TRBD2 (7 bases). CDR1 SNHLY and CDR2 FYNNEI come from the germline V gene. V was trimmed by 8 bases and J by 3 bases, leaving 20 bases between them. The CDR3 consists of 16 residues. In DNA, the CDR3 is TGTGCCAGCCAAGAAGGAGGGGGGGGCCACTACAATGAGCAGTTCTTC. The encoded protein is CASQEGGGGHYNEQFF. The variable domain in full, completed from reference TRBV2 and TRBJ2-1, reads EPEVTQTPSHQVTQMGQEVILRCVPISNHLYFYWYRQILGQKVEFLVSFYNNEISEKSEIFDDQFSVERPDGSNFTLKIRSTKLEDSAMYFCASQEGGGGHYNEQFFGPGTRLTVL.

The J gene is TRBJ2-7, the V gene TRBV11-2; D gene ambiguous. This CDR3 has 13 amino acids. The ends were cut back, 5 bases at V and 1 base at J, with 9 bases in the middle. Per germline, CDR1 SGHAT and CDR2 FQNNGV. CDR3 in amino acids: CASSPTESYEQYF. CDR3 DNA sequence: TGTGCCAGCAGCCCAACTGAGTCCTACGAGCAGTACTTC. Combining the CDR3 with reference TRBV11-2 and TRBJ2-7 gives the whole variable domain EAGVAQSPRYKIIEKRQSVAFWCNPISGHATLYWYQQILGQGPKLLIQFQNNGVVDDSQLPKDRFSAERLKGVDSTLKIQPAKLEDSAVYLCASSPTESYEQYFGPGTRLTVT.

This chain uses TRBV2 with TRBJ1-4, with D unresolved. V lost 6 bases and J lost 2, with 10 bases in between. This CDR3 is built from 14 residues. CDR1 is SNHLY, CDR2 FYNNEI, per germline. CDR3 bases: TGTGCCAGCAGAGAGGCCCCGACTAATGAAAAACTGTTTTTT. It is translated as CASREAPTNEKLFF.

The rearrangement uses TRBV10-2 and TRBJ1-3; D call uncertain. Trimming cost V 0 bases and J 2 bases, with 8 bases left between them. CDR1 and CDR2 (germline): WSHSY, SAAADI. The CDR3 runs to 15 residues. The CDR3 spells CASSESRTTGNTIYF. CDR3 nucleotides: TGCGCCAGCAGTGAGTCAAGGACTACTGGAAACACCATATATTTT.

The gene calls are TRBV11-2 and TRBJ2-2, with TRBD2 as a possible D gene (5 bases). The CDR3 length is 14 residues. The V and J ends lost 5 bases and 8 bases respectively, with 15 bases between them. The germline V gene has CDR1 SGHAT and CDR2 FQNNGV. The CDR3 coding sequence is TGTGCCAGCAGCCTGTATTGGGGAGATGGGGAGCTGTTTTTT. Encoded protein: CASSLYWGDGELFF.

This chain connects TRBV5-6 to TRBJ2-5; a weak D match, TRBD1 (6 bases). The better agreement between TRBJ2-7 and the DNA end casts doubt on the J call. CDR3 size: 14 residues. The germline V gene encodes CDR1 SGHDT and CDR2 YYEEEE. CDR3: CASSLAPGDYEQYF. CDR3 sequence (DNA): TGTGCCAGCAGCTTGGCCCCAGGGGACTACGAGCAGTACTTC.

The V and J genes are TRBV7-8 and TRBJ1-5, with D possibly being TRBD1 (5 bases). CDR1 is SGHVS and CDR2 is FQNEAQ in the germline V gene. Trimming left V 0 bases short and J 7 bases short, with 13 bases between. This CDR3 has 15 residues. In DNA, the CDR3 is TGTGCCAGCAGCTTAGCTGGGGGGGTGAGGCAGCCCCAGCATTTT. Amino acid sequence: CASSLAGGVRQPQHF. The full variable domain, completed using reference TRBV7-8 and TRBJ1-5, is GAGVSQSPRYKVAKRGQDVALRCDPISGHVSLFWYQQALGQGPEFLTYFQNEAQLDKSGLPSDRFFAERPEGSVSTLKIQRTQQEDSAVYLCASSLAGGVRQPQHFGDGTRLSIL.

The chain is built from TRBV18 and TRBJ2-3; the D gene is possibly TRBD1 (6 bases). The CDR3 loop spans 15 amino acids. Trimming shortened V by 4 bases and J by 2 bases, and 13 bases separated the two germline ends. CDR1 is KGHSH, CDR2 LQKENI, per germline. CDR3 residues: CASSRAQGNTDTQYF. In nucleotides, the CDR3 is TGTGCCAGCTCACGGGCCCAGGGGAACACAGATACGCAGTATTTT.

In this sample, this clone turned up a few times. The gene calls are TRBV5-6 and TRBJ2-1, with D maybe TRBD1 (6 bases). The CDR3 runs 13 residues. The ends were cut back, 2 bases at V and 7 bases at J, with 10 bases in the middle. Per germline, CDR1 SGHDT and CDR2 YYEEEE. In DNA, the CDR3 is TGTGCCAGCAGCTTAAAGAGGGGGAATGAGCAGTTCTTC. Translating gives CASSLKRGNEQFF.

The chain employs TRBV13 and TRBJ1-1, with 7 bases identical to TRBD1. Germline V lookup: CDR1 PRHDT, CDR2 FYEKMQ (reference sequence). The CDR3 consists of 16 residues. The junction had 13 bases not matched to a gene; V was cut back by 5 bases and J by 4 bases. CDR3 sequence: CASSDHDREEATEAFF. CDR3 in DNA: TGTGCCAGCAGCGACCATGACAGGGAAGAGGCCACTGAAGCTTTCTTT.

The chain carries TRBV6-1 and TRBJ2-5, with 12 bases that match TRBD2. Germline assignment: CDR1 MNHNS and CDR2 SASEGT. The CDR3 runs to 15 residues. V dropped 5 bases and J dropped 4; count of bases not matched to a gene: 5. CDR3 loop: CASSSTSGGGETQYF. The CDR3 DNA reads as TGTGCCAGCAGTTCGACTAGCGGGGGAGGAGAGACCCAGTACTTC.

CDR3 sequence (DNA): TGCGCCAGCAGCCCCCGGGGGGAAGAGACCCAGTACTTC. This encodes CASSPRGEETQYF. The V and J genes are TRBV5-1 and TRBJ2-5; 7 bases are shared with TRBD2. The trim removed 4 bases at V and 3 bases at J, leaving 3 bases unmatched. Germline loops: CDR1 SGHRS, CDR2 YFSETQ. There are 13 residues in the CDR3.